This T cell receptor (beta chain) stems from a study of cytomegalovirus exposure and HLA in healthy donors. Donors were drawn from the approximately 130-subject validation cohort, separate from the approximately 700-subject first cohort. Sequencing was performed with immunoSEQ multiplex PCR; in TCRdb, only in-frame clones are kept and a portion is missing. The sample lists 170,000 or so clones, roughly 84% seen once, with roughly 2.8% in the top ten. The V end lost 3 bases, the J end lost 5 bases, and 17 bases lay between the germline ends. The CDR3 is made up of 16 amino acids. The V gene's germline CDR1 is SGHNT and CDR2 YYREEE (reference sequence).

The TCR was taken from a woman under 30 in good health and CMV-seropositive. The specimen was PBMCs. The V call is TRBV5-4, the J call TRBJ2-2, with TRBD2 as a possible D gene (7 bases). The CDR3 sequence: CASSYQGTTGTGELFF. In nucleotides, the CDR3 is TGTGCCAGCAGCTACCAGGGGACTACCGGGACCGGGGAGCTGTTTTTT. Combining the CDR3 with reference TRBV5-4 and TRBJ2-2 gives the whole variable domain ETGVTQSPTHLIKTRGQQVTLRCSSQSGHNTVSWYQQALGQGPQFIFQYYREEENGRGNFPPRFSGLQFPNYSSELNVNALELDDSALYLCASSYQGTTGTGELFFGEGSRLTVL.